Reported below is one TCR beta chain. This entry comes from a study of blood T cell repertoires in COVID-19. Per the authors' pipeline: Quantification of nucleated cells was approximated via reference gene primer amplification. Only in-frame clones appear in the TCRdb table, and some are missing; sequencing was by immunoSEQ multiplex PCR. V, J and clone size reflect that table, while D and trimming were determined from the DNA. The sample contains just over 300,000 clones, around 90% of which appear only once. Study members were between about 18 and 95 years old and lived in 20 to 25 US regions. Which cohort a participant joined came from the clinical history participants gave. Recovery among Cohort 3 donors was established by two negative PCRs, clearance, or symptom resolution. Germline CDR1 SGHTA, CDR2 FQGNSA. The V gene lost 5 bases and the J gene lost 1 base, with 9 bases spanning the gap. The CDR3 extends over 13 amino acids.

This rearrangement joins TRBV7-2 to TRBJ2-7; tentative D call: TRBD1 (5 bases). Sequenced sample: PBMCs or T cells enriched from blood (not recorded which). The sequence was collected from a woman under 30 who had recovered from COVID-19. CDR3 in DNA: TGTGCCAGCAGCCAGACAGCTTCCTACGAGCAGTACTTC. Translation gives CASSQTASYEQYF. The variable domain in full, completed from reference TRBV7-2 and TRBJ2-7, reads GAGVSQSPSNKVTEKGKDVELRCDPISGHTALYWYRQSLGQGLEFLIYFQGNSAPDKSGLPSDRFSAERTGGSVSTLTIQRTQQEDSAVYLCASSQTASYEQYFGPGTRLTVT.